This is a list of T cell receptor beta chains from one sample in a study of T-cell reconstitution after alpha-beta-depleted transplantation in children. MiXCR, applied by TCRdb to the PCR reads, yields one record per CDR3 protein. The table lists some 530,000 distinct CDR3 sequences, 9.5% to 15% of them singletons. The source material was PBMCs from the stem cell graft donor, sampled from the stem cell graft. Source of these receptors: a human donor who donated a stem cell graft to a child with combined immunodeficiency. CDR3s include the opening cysteine and the closing phenylalanine or tryptophan. The order of the fields is V gene, J gene, D gene, CDR3 protein. The D gene is left open where the match is weak.

v_call: TRBV4-2
j_call: TRBJ2-3
d_call: NA
cdr3_aa: CASSQPGGTGTDTQYF

v_call: TRBV15
j_call: TRBJ2-2
d_call: NA
cdr3_aa: CATSLRPTKDPTGELFF

v_call: TRBV12-5
j_call: TRBJ1-2
d_call: TRBD1
cdr3_aa: CASASPGQGNYGYTF

v_call: TRBV4-2
j_call: TRBJ2-7
d_call: TRBD1
cdr3_aa: CASSPSDRGLYEQYF

v_call: TRBV5-1
j_call: TRBJ2-3
d_call: NA
cdr3_aa: CASQPRTGGSDTQYF

v_call: TRBV12-3/TRBV12-4
j_call: TRBJ2-3
d_call: NA
cdr3_aa: CASSPQANTQYF

v_call: TRBV12-3/TRBV12-4
j_call: TRBJ1-4
d_call: NA
cdr3_aa: CASSDLTGKGNEKLFF

v_call: TRBV7-2
j_call: TRBJ1-6
d_call: TRBD1
cdr3_aa: CASKLTTLAGGYSPLHF

v_call: TRBV15
j_call: TRBJ2-5
d_call: TRBD1
cdr3_aa: CATSSPLDRQPGETQYF

v_call: TRBV12-3/TRBV12-4
j_call: TRBJ2-3
d_call: TRBD2
cdr3_aa: CATERGDNTDTQYF

v_call: TRBV7-2
j_call: TRBJ2-4
d_call: NA
cdr3_aa: CASSLSGQLLAKNIQYF

v_call: TRBV27
j_call: TRBJ2-7
d_call: NA
cdr3_aa: CASSFVGASYEQYF

v_call: TRBV28
j_call: TRBJ2-1
d_call: NA
cdr3_aa: CASTLPGVSLSYNEQFF

v_call: TRBV28
j_call: TRBJ2-1
d_call: NA
cdr3_aa: CASSPRGADEQFF

v_call: TRBV7-3
j_call: TRBJ2-3
d_call: NA
cdr3_aa: CASTITGGSDTQYF

v_call: TRBV25-1
j_call: TRBJ2-3
d_call: NA
cdr3_aa: CASSEYFQGPTDTQYF

v_call: TRBV6-5
j_call: TRBJ1-4
d_call: TRBD1
cdr3_aa: CASSGQGANEKLFF

v_call: TRBV10-3
j_call: TRBJ1-2
d_call: NA
cdr3_aa: CAISPGTGRSSIYGYTF

v_call: TRBV4-1
j_call: TRBJ2-3
d_call: NA
cdr3_aa: CASSHGGLNTQYF

v_call: TRBV6-5
j_call: TRBJ2-7
d_call: NA
cdr3_aa: CASSYSQGTYEQYF

v_call: TRBV11-1
j_call: TRBJ2-1
d_call: NA
cdr3_aa: CASSPSIQGIDNEQFF

v_call: TRBV7-9
j_call: TRBJ1-2
d_call: NA
cdr3_aa: CASSLARGANGYTF

v_call: TRBV12-3/TRBV12-4
j_call: TRBJ2-2
d_call: NA
cdr3_aa: CASSRSTGELFF

v_call: TRBV12-3/TRBV12-4
j_call: TRBJ2-3
d_call: NA
cdr3_aa: CASSLAGSDTDTQYF

v_call: TRBV2
j_call: TRBJ2-2
d_call: NA
cdr3_aa: CASVMEGAGELFF

v_call: TRBV20-1
j_call: TRBJ2-3
d_call: NA
cdr3_aa: CSAPRDSFTDTQYF

v_call: TRBV18
j_call: TRBJ1-2
d_call: NA
cdr3_aa: CASSTGTQGYGYTF

v_call: TRBV10-3
j_call: TRBJ2-1
d_call: TRBD2
cdr3_aa: CAISGSSGTSGNEQFF

v_call: TRBV19
j_call: TRBJ1-4
d_call: NA
cdr3_aa: CASTDSPTNEKLFF

v_call: TRBV9
j_call: TRBJ2-7
d_call: NA
cdr3_aa: CASSPRQFSTYEQYF

v_call: TRBV18
j_call: TRBJ2-2
d_call: TRBD1
cdr3_aa: CASSPSPGQGASGELFF

v_call: TRBV7-3
j_call: TRBJ2-2
d_call: TRBD2
cdr3_aa: CASSRGGASTGELFF

v_call: TRBV15
j_call: TRBJ2-5
d_call: NA
cdr3_aa: CATSKPQEQETQYF

v_call: TRBV13
j_call: TRBJ2-5
d_call: NA
cdr3_aa: CASSLVGATGETQYF

v_call: TRBV19
j_call: TRBJ1-2
d_call: TRBD1
cdr3_aa: CASRRGQGDYGYTF

v_call: TRBV7-3
j_call: TRBJ2-3
d_call: NA
cdr3_aa: CASSFSMDSDTQYF

v_call: TRBV24-1
j_call: TRBJ2-1
d_call: TRBD2
cdr3_aa: CATSDLSGGPNEQFF

v_call: TRBV7-9
j_call: TRBJ1-4
d_call: NA
cdr3_aa: CASSSTGINVANEKLFF

v_call: TRBV9
j_call: TRBJ2-3
d_call: NA
cdr3_aa: CASSAIHGGTDTQYF

v_call: TRBV3-1
j_call: TRBJ1-2
d_call: NA
cdr3_aa: CASSPRMDGFYGYTF

v_call: TRBV5-1
j_call: TRBJ1-1
d_call: NA
cdr3_aa: CASSLTGWGTEAFF

v_call: TRBV12-3/TRBV12-4
j_call: TRBJ1-5
d_call: NA
cdr3_aa: CASTEDRWNQPQHF

v_call: TRBV6-1
j_call: TRBJ1-1
d_call: NA
cdr3_aa: CASRKQGRDTEAFF

v_call: TRBV6-2/TRBV6-3
j_call: TRBJ2-7
d_call: NA
cdr3_aa: CASSYHDGTSYEQYF

v_call: TRBV4-3
j_call: TRBJ2-2
d_call: NA
cdr3_aa: CASSQDKGWNTGELFF

v_call: TRBV5-1
j_call: TRBJ2-5
d_call: NA
cdr3_aa: CASSSKRAGLRETQYF

v_call: TRBV5-6
j_call: TRBJ2-3
d_call: NA
cdr3_aa: CASSLGRSSTDTQYF

v_call: TRBV6-5
j_call: TRBJ2-3
d_call: TRBD1
cdr3_aa: CASSYSGTGYGDTQYF

v_call: TRBV6-5
j_call: TRBJ2-3
d_call: TRBD2
cdr3_aa: CASRSTSGITDTQYF

v_call: TRBV12-3/TRBV12-4
j_call: TRBJ2-1
d_call: NA
cdr3_aa: CASHSRGGVDEQFF

v_call: TRBV6-5
j_call: TRBJ2-7
d_call: TRBD1
cdr3_aa: CASSSPGGLGYEQYF

v_call: TRBV24-1
j_call: TRBJ2-1
d_call: TRBD2
cdr3_aa: CAPKRERANEQFF

v_call: TRBV7-8
j_call: TRBJ2-3
d_call: NA
cdr3_aa: CASSLRRDSPIADTQYF

v_call: TRBV6-6
j_call: TRBJ1-1
d_call: NA
cdr3_aa: CASSPPGQAEAFF

v_call: TRBV4-3
j_call: TRBJ2-1
d_call: NA
cdr3_aa: CASSQRSPPEGEQFF

v_call: TRBV5-1
j_call: TRBJ2-3
d_call: TRBD2
cdr3_aa: CASSFTGGPDTQYF

v_call: TRBV12-3/TRBV12-4
j_call: TRBJ2-1
d_call: TRBD2
cdr3_aa: CASSFLQREGNEQFF

v_call: TRBV11-2
j_call: TRBJ2-3
d_call: NA
cdr3_aa: CASSLTGIASYTDTQYF

v_call: TRBV6-1
j_call: TRBJ2-3
d_call: TRBD2
cdr3_aa: CASTPGGAADTQYF